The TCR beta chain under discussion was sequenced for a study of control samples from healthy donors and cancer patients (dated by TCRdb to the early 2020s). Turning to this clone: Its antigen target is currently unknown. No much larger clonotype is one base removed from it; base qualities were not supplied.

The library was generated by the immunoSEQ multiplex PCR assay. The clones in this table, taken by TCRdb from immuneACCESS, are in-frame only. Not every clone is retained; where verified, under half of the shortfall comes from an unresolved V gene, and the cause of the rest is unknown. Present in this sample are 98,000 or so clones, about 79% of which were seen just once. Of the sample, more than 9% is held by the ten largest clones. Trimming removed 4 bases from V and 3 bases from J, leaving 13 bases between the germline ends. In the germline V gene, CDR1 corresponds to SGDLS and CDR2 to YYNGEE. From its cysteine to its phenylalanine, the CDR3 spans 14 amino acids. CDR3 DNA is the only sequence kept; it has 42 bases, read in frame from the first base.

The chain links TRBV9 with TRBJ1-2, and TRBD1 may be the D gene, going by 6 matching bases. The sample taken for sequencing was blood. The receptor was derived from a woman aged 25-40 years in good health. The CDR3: CASSFGTKDYGYTF. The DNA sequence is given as TGTGCCAGCAGCTTTGGGACAAAGGACTATGGCTACACCTTC.